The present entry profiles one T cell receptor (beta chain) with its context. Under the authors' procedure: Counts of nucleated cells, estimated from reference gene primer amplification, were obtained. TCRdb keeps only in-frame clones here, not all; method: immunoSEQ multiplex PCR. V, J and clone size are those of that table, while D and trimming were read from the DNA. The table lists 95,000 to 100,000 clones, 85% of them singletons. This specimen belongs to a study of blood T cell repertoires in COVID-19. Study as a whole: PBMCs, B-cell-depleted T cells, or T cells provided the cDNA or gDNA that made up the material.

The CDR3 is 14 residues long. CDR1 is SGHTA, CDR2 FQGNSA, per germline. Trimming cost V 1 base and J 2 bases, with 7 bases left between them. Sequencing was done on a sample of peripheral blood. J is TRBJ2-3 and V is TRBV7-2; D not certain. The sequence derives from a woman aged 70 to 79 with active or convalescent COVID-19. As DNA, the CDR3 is TGTGCCAGCAGCTTAGGTACTAACACAGATACGCAGTATTTT. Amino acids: CASSLGTNTDTQYF.